This TCR beta chain was identified in a study of tumor-infiltrating lymphocytes in primary liver carcinoma. Study background: Patients comprised men and women whose ages fell between 30 and 69 years. Overall study findings and caveats: Relative to blood, tumors carried a significantly larger fraction of the repertoire in their top 250 clones (p = 0.039).

Unsorted bulk tissue (about 18-30 mg) underwent RNA and DNA co-extraction. This clonotype was counted between two and nine times. The target antigen is unknown. The junction does not match germline at one end; this may be a read error. CDR1 SQVTM and CDR2 ANQGSEA come from the germline V gene. The CDR3 is 13 amino acids. Researchers generated TCR beta cDNA from around 0.55 ug of total RNA, relying on a constant-region primer. It was through three nested multiplex PCR rounds of slightly modified ARM-PCR that TCR beta libraries arose. It was with TRBV1-TRBV30 forward primers and a C-beta reverse primer that the first two PCR rounds were run, at around 11 cycles each. Each CDR3 protein is one row after TCRdb ran MiXCR on the multiplex PCR reads. This table has some 32,000 distinct CDR3 sequences, 76% appearing once.

The sequencing input was liver tumor tissue from sampling region 5. Stated subset: tumor region T5, tumor centre. The V and J genes are TRBV29-1 and TRBJ2-7; the D call may be TRBD1 or TRBD2 (5 bases each). The source of this sequence is a man aged 40-55 years with primary liver carcinoma and hepatitis B virus infection. The CDR3 region has the DNA TGCAGCATTGAGGGGTCGTTAGCAAACGAGCAGTACTTC. Encoded protein: CSIEGSLANEQYF.